Included here is one T cell receptor beta chain sequence, with context. Its specificity is unknown. Each CDR3 protein gets one entry after TCRdb re-called the 5' RACE reads with MiXCR. Among around 450,000 distinct CDR3 sequences listed, around 18% were seen once. The source of the sample is a study of T-cell memory formation after mild COVID-19. General study results and limits: Shrinking CD4+ clones resided mostly in CM and EM, and CD8+ ones in EMRA. Clones that contracted from day 15 to 85 had balanced CD4/CD8; later expanders were CD4+ biased.

CDR1 and CDR2 from the germline V gene are SGHDT and YYEEEE. The CDR3 extends over 15 amino acids. Trimming shortened V by 0 bases and J by 2 bases, and 12 bases separated the two germline ends. The clonotype originates from an adult woman who had mild COVID-19 (a few samples of this study predate the infection). Cell type and time point are not known. The sequencing input was PBMCs or a T cell subset sorted from them (not recorded which). This chain joins TRBV5-6 and TRBJ2-7; D is perhaps TRBD1 (5 bases). The CDR3 here is CASSLGAGHPYEQYF. The DNA for the CDR3 is TGTGCCAGCAGCTTGGGGGCAGGGCACCCCTACGAGCAGTACTTC.